The next 23 T cell receptor beta chains were all read from a single sample in a study of blood T cell repertoires in COVID-19. The method was immunoSEQ multiplex PCR; TCRdb's version includes in-frame clones alone and lacks a portion of them. The sample consists of roughly 80,000 clones, about 90% of them appearing once. Sequencing was performed on peripheral blood. These receptors came from a man in his forties or fifties with active COVID-19.

The rearrangement joins TRBV9 to TRBJ2-1, with 11 bases aligning to TRBD2. The CDR3 runs 16 residues. V gave up 3 bases and J gave up 8 bases; unmatched junction bases: 10. Germline CDR1 and CDR2: SGDLS and YYNGEE. Written as DNA, the CDR3 is TGTGCCAGCAGCGACCTTAGCGGGGGGGCTGGCGATGAGCAGTTCTTC. Translated, it gives CASSDLSGGAGDEQFF.

The chain couples TRBV10-3 to TRBJ2-3; TRBD2 matches 8 bases. The CDR3 totals 15 residues. Unmatched junction bases numbered 4, after V lost 0 bases and J lost 5 bases. The germline V gene encodes CDR1 ENHRY and CDR2 SYGVKD. Written as DNA, the CDR3 is TGTGCCATCAGTGAGTCAAACGCGGGGGGAGATACGCAGTATTTT. This codes for CAISESNAGGDTQYF.

The chain recombines TRBV28 with TRBJ1-5; tentatively, D is TRBD1 (6 bases). Germline-derived CDR1 and CDR2 are MDHEN and SYDVKM. Trimming removed 2 bases at V and 1 base at J, with 15 bases between. The CDR3 runs 17 residues. The CDR3 DNA reads as TGTGCCAGCAGTTTAGGGAGGGGGGAGAAGAGCAATCAGCCCCAGCATTTT. As protein: CASSLGRGEKSNQPQHF.

In DNA, the CDR3 is TGTGCCAGCAGTACGGCGGGGCAGGGCACAGATACGCAGTATTTT. It is translated as CASSTAGQGTDTQYF. This chain joins TRBV6-6 and TRBJ2-3; TRBD2 might be the D (6 bases). Germline CDR1 is MNHNY and CDR2 is SVGAGI (reference sequence). The CDR3 length is 15 residues. V lost 5 bases and J lost 1, with 13 bases in between.

The chain recombines TRBV25-1 with TRBJ2-2, with 9 bases fitting TRBD1. Germline loops: CDR1 MGHDK, CDR2 SYGVNS. The CDR3 runs to 16 residues. The V gene end was trimmed by 4 bases and the J gene end by 3 bases; junction bases not matched to a gene: 6. This chain's CDR3 is CASSVPGQGYTGELFF. The CDR3 coding sequence is TGTGCCAGCAGTGTACCGGGACAGGGATACACCGGGGAGCTGTTTTTT.

The chain uses TRBV7-2 and TRBJ2-5; D remains ambiguous. Trimming stripped 1 base from V and 4 bases from J, with 7 bases between. Germline-derived CDR1 and CDR2 are SGHTA and FQGNSA. This CDR3 region has 13 residues. The CDR3 loop is CASSLVSGETQYF. The CDR3 coding sequence is TGTGCCAGCAGCTTAGTGTCAGGAGAGACCCAGTACTTC.

The DNA of the CDR3 is TGTGCCAGCAGGAGGAACACTGAAGCTTTCTTT. This encodes CASRRNTEAFF. The chain recombines TRBV27 with TRBJ1-1; D is uncertain. V lost 6 bases and J 1 base, leaving 3 bases between the germline ends. The CDR3 is 11 amino acids. The germline V gene encodes CDR1 MNHEY and CDR2 SMNVEV (reference sequence).

The J gene is TRBJ2-7, the V gene TRBV7-2, with 8 bases that match TRBD1. This CDR3 is 14 amino acids long. The trim removed 5 bases at V and 7 bases at J, leaving 10 bases unmatched. Germline V gene lookup returns CDR1 SGHTA and CDR2 FQGNSA. The CDR3 sequence is CASSPRQGTLEQYF. CDR3 nucleotide sequence: TGTGCCAGCAGCCCGCGACAGGGGACTCTGGAGCAGTACTTC.

This clone was observed a few times. The J gene is TRBJ1-5, the V gene TRBV28; 8 nucleotides line up with TRBD1. Germline values: CDR1 MDHEN, CDR2 SYDVKM. There are 13 residues in the CDR3. Losses at the gene ends were 8 bases for V and 11 bases for J; bases not matched to a gene: 11. This chain's CDR3 is CASFRQGLVAQHF. CDR3 coding DNA: TGTGCCAGCTTCCGACAGGGGCTTGTGGCCCAGCATTTT.

The J gene is TRBJ1-2, the V gene TRBV9; D remains unclear. Trimming took off 4 bases at V and 5 bases at J, with 15 bases between the two ends. CDR1 and CDR2 from the germline V gene are SGDLS and YYNGEE. The CDR3 is 14 amino acids. Here the CDR3 reads CASSPRPGGYGYTF. DNA for the CDR3: TGTGCCAGCAGCCCGCGTCCAGGTGGATATGGCTACACCTTC.

The V call is TRBV10-3, the J call TRBJ1-1; the D is unclear. The CDR3 has 14 residues. CDR1 and CDR2 from the germline V gene are ENHRY and SYGVKD. With 4 bases removed from V and 2 bases from J, the gap between germline ends came to 11 bases. CDR3 residues: CAISVETPNTEAFF. CDR3 DNA: TGTGCCATCAGTGTTGAGACACCAAACACTGAAGCTTTCTTT.

The chain has TRBV5-6 and TRBJ1-4, with 8 nucleotides matching TRBD1. CDR1 is SGHDT, CDR2 YYEEEE, per germline. The CDR3 is 15 residues long. V lost 3 bases, J lost 7 bases, and 8 bases stayed unmatched. CDR3 sequence: CASSWGGQATEKLFF. In DNA form, the CDR3 reads TGTGCCAGCAGCTGGGGGGGACAGGCGACTGAAAAACTGTTTTTT. Full variable domain (rest looked up from reference TRBV5-6 and TRBJ1-4): DAGVTQSPTHLIKTRGQQVTLRCSPKSGHDTVSWYQQALGQGPQFIFQYYEEEERQRGNFPDRFSGHQFPNYSSELNVNALLLGDSALYLCASSWGGQATEKLFFGSGTQLSVL.

The V gene is TRBV5-6, the J gene TRBJ2-7; 7 bases match TRBD1. Germline CDR1 reads SGHDT; CDR2 reads YYEEEE. CDR3 length equals 15 residues. The trim removed 0 bases at V and 3 bases at J, leaving 6 bases unmatched. The CDR3 reads CASSLVQGGYYEQYF. The DNA for the CDR3 is TGTGCCAGCAGCTTGGTCCAAGGGGGCTACTACGAGCAGTACTTC.

The chain combines TRBV19 with TRBJ2-1; 8 nucleotides agree with TRBD2. Germline lookup yields CDR1 LNHDA and CDR2 SQIVND (reference sequence). The CDR3 totals 13 residues. CDR3 coding DNA: TGTGCGGTCGCGGGGGGTTTTTACAATGAGCAGTTCTTC. This translates into CAVAGGFYNEQFF.

This clone showed up just once. This chain links TRBV19 with TRBJ2-2, with 9 nucleotides matching TRBD2. Germline CDR1 reads LNHDA; CDR2 reads SQIVND (reference sequence). The length of the CDR3 is 15 residues. The V gene end was trimmed by 5 bases and the J gene end by 6 bases; junction bases not matched to a gene: 7. The CDR3 here is CASSDGGGAPGELFF. The DNA for the CDR3 is TGTGCCAGTAGTGATGGCGGGGGGGCCCCCGGGGAGCTGTTTTTT.

The chain couples TRBV15 to TRBJ1-5; no firm D call. CDR1 is LNHNV and CDR2 is YYDKDF in the germline V gene (reference sequence). V lost 0 bases, J lost 0 bases, and 6 bases lay in between. The CDR3 spans 15 residues. The CDR3 protein is CATSRDGVSNQPQHF. In nucleotides, the CDR3 is TGTGCCACCAGCAGAGACGGGGTTAGCAATCAGCCCCAGCATTTT.

This CDR3 reads CSASLGQNTEAFF. CDR3 sequence (DNA): TGCAGTGCTAGTCTAGGCCAGAACACTGAAGCTTTCTTT. The chain has TRBV20-1 and TRBJ1-1; D gene uncertain. Trimming removed 3 bases at V and 1 base at J, with 9 bases between. CDR1 and CDR2 from the germline V gene are DFQATT and SNEGSKA (reference sequence). The CDR3 spans 13 residues.

The CDR3 DNA reads TGTGCCAGCAGCCAGGAGGGGATAATGAGCTACACCTTC. The encoded protein is CASSQEGIMSYTF. The chain links TRBV3-1 (or the pseudogene TRBV3-2) to TRBJ1-2; tentatively, D is TRBD1 (5 bases). CDR3 length equals 13 residues. CDR1 is LGHDT, CDR2 YNNKEL, per germline (reference sequence). The V gene lost 3 bases and the J gene lost 9 bases, with 14 bases spanning the gap.

The chain uses TRBV6-1 and TRBJ2-7; weak D call: TRBD1 (5 bases). V was cut by 3 bases and J by 0 bases, with 12 bases left in between. CDR3 size: 15 residues. The germline gives CDR1 MNHNS, CDR2 SASEGT. CDR3 region: CASSETETSSYEQYF. CDR3 DNA sequence: TGTGCCAGCAGTGAGACAGAAACATCCTCCTACGAGCAGTACTTC.

V usage is TRBV20-1 and J usage is TRBJ2-7, with 7 bases matching TRBD1. The ends lost 3 bases at V and 0 bases at J; junction bases unmatched: 11. CDR1 and CDR2 (germline): DFQATT, SNEGSKA (reference sequence). The length of the CDR3 is 16 residues. Here the CDR3 DNA reads TGCAGTGCTAGTGGGACCCCGGGACAGCTCTCCTACGAGCAGTACTTC. Protein: CSASGTPGQLSYEQYF.

The chain couples TRBV5-1 to TRBJ2-3, with TRBD2 identical over 9 bases. This CDR3 spans 15 amino acids. Germline V gene data show CDR1 as SGHRS and CDR2 as YFSETQ. After removal of 3 bases from V and 5 bases from J, the junction contained 7 bases not matched to a gene. DNA for the CDR3: TGCGCCAGCAGCTCGGCGGGGGGGCCAGGAGATACGCAGTATTTT. Encoded protein: CASSSAGGPGDTQYF.

The chain couples TRBV12-3 or TRBV12-4 to TRBJ1-2; a weak D match, TRBD1 (5 bases). V was pared by 5 bases and J by 3 bases, with 10 bases between. The CDR3 covers 13 residues. The CDR3 reads CASSKGLDYGYTF. The CDR3 DNA sequence: TGTGCCAGCAGTAAGGGACTTGACTATGGCTACACCTTC.

The chain couples TRBV4-1 to TRBJ2-7; 10 bases agree with TRBD1. The V gene end was trimmed by 5 bases and the J gene end by 0 bases; junction bases not matched to a gene: 1. The CDR3 has 14 residues. Germline V gene sequence: CDR1 MGHRA, CDR2 YSYEKL. This chain's CDR3 is CASSWDRGSYEQYF. DNA for the CDR3: TGCGCCAGCAGCTGGGACAGGGGCTCCTACGAGCAGTACTTC.